Listed below are T cell receptor beta chains from one sample, sequenced in a study of T cells in Graves' hyperthyroidism and ophthalmopathy. TCRdb used MiXCR to reprocess the multiplex PCR reads, holding one entry per CDR3 protein. The sample lists hundreds of thousands of distinct CDR3 sequences, roughly 15% occurring once. Sample: blood. The receptors here all came from a woman aged 50 to 65 with Graves' ophthalmopathy. Both conserved end residues are part of each CDR3. The D gene is left open where the match is weak. The size field is filled for only some rows; it gives once, few, many or a size class.

>TRBJ1-6|.|.|TRBV9
CASSVGGGSPLHF
TGTGCCAGCAGCGTAGGGGGGGGGTCACCCCTCCACTTT
>TRBJ2-1|many|.|TRBV4-3
CASSQDGSGSYNEQFF
TGCGCCAGCAGCCAAGATGGCAGCGGGTCCTACAATGAGCAGTTCTTC
>TRBJ1-5|many|.|TRBV18
CASSPTQDQPQHF
TGTGCCAGCTCACCGACGCAGGATCAGCCCCAGCATTTT
>TRBJ2-7|.|.|TRBV3-1
CASSQGYWQAYEQYF
TGTGCCAGCAGCCAAGGTTACTGGCAAGCCTACGAGCAGTACTTC
>TRBJ2-4|.|TRBD1|TRBV28
CASSYPYSGTGQIVNIQYF
TGTGCCAGCAGTTACCCCTACTCCGGGACAGGGCAGATAGTGAACATTCAGTACTTC
>TRBJ2-1|.|.|TRBV20-1
CSASPSVEQFF
TGCAGTGCTAGTCCATCCGTTGAGCAGTTCTTC
>TRBJ1-5|few|TRBD1|TRBV27
CASRIGQGGQPQHF
TGTGCCAGCAGAATAGGACAGGGAGGGCAGCCCCAGCATTTT
>TRBJ1-1|many|.|TRBV7-9
CASNKSARASRNEAFF
TGTGCCAGCAACAAATCCGCCCGGGCCTCCAGGAATGAAGCTTTCTTT
>TRBJ2-1|few|TRBD1|TRBV6-2/TRBV6-3
CASSYVQGALDEQFF
TGTGCCAGCAGTTATGTACAGGGGGCATTGGATGAGCAGTTCTTC
>TRBJ1-1|many|.|TRBV12-3/TRBV12-4
CASILGTDGEAFF
.
>TRBJ2-1|many|TRBD2|TRBV20-1
CSARNRASGSSYNEQFF
TGCAGTGCTAGAAATAGGGCTAGCGGGAGCTCCTACAATGAGCAGTTCTTC
>TRBJ1-3|.|.|TRBV19
CASRSHGTPLGNTIYF
TGTGCCAGTAGGAGCCATGGGACTCCTCTCGGAAACACCATATATTTT
>TRBJ2-3|.|.|TRBV7-8
CASSLARIRRDDGRTDTQYF
TGTGCCAGCAGCTTAGCGCGAATAAGAAGGGACGACGGTCGCACAGATACGCAGTATTTT
>TRBJ2-1|many|TRBD2|TRBV5-1
CASRLAGNNEQFF
TGCGCCAGCAGGCTAGCGGGAAACAATGAGCAGTTCTTC
>TRBJ2-1|many|TRBD2|TRBV7-3
CASSSQGLAGGPSSYNEQFF
TGTGCCAGCAGCTCCCAGGGACTAGCGGGAGGCCCGAGCTCCTACAATGAGCAGTTCTTC
>TRBJ2-3|.|TRBD1|TRBV11-2
CASSFGTAHSTDTQYF
TGTGCCAGCAGCTTTGGGACAGCCCACTCCACAGATACGCAGTATTTT
>TRBJ2-7|few|.|TRBV5-1
CASSSNPLSYEQYF
TGCGCCAGCAGCTCAAATCCCCTCTCCTACGAGCAGTACTTC
>TRBJ2-6|few|.|TRBV5-1
CASSRDGLGANVLTF
TGCGCCAGCAGCCGCGACGGGTTGGGGGCCAACGTCCTGACTTTC
>TRBJ1-1|.|.|TRBV2
CASSEEATLNTEAFF
TGTGCCAGCAGCGAGGAGGCGACACTCAACACTGAAGCTTTCTTT
>TRBJ2-1|.|.|TRBV5-1
CASSLDTPGNEQFF
TGCGCCAGCAGCCTAGACACTCCAGGCAATGAGCAGTTCTTC
>TRBJ2-1|many|.|TRBV5-1
CASTVQRNSYNEQFF
TGCGCCAGCACGGTTCAGCGTAACTCCTACAATGAGCAGTTCTTC
>TRBJ2-1|many|.|TRBV11-2
CASSRDLSNEQFF
TGTGCCAGCAGCCGGGACTTGTCGAATGAGCAGTTCTTC
>TRBJ2-7|many|TRBD2|TRBV2
CASSEVSGLLNYEQYF
TGTGCCAGCAGTGAAGTGTCGGGACTACTAAACTACGAGCAGTACTTC
>TRBJ2-7|.|.|TRBV6-1
CASSRGSGAYEQYF
TGTGCGAGCTCGAGGGGTAGCGGAGCCTACGAGCAGTACTTC
>TRBJ2-2|many|.|TRBV6-5
CASSYTGVGTGELFF
TGTGCCAGCAGTTACACCGGGGTCGGTACCGGGGAGCTGTTTTTT
>TRBJ2-7|many|.|TRBV7-2
CASSPIAATSYEQYF
TGTGCCAGCAGCCCAATTGCAGCGACCTCCTACGAGCAGTACTTC
>TRBJ2-7|few|.|TRBV6-1
CASTTTSNEQYF
TGTGCCAGCACTACAACTAGTAACGAGCAGTACTTC
>TRBJ2-7|many|.|TRBV18
CASSLQPSTASYEQYF
TGTGCCAGCTCACTCCAACCCTCGACAGCCTCCTACGAGCAGTACTTC
>TRBJ1-1|many|.|TRBV5-1
CASRLEANTEAFF
TGCGCCAGCAGACTTGAGGCAAACACTGAAGCTTTCTTT
>TRBJ2-2|many|.|TRBV4-3
CASSQDGEAPGELFF
TGCGCCAGCAGCCAAGACGGAGAAGCCCCCGGGGAGCTGTTTTTT
>TRBJ2-3|few|TRBD2|TRBV6-2/TRBV6-3
CASSFHSGRSDTQYF
TGTGCCAGCAGTTTTCATAGCGGGAGGTCTGATACGCAGTATTTT
>TRBJ2-7|few|TRBD2|TRBV6-2/TRBV6-3
CASSYWGGGYEQYF
TGTGCCAGCAGTTACTGGGGCGGGGGCTACGAGCAGTACTTC
>TRBJ2-1|many|.|TRBV20-1
CSARDPGPNSYNEQFF
TGCAGTGCTAGAGATCCGGGACCCAACTCCTACAATGAGCAGTTCTTC
>TRBJ2-5|many|.|TRBV11-3
CASSKVETQYF
TGTGCCAGCAGCAAAGTAGAGACCCAGTACTTC
>TRBJ1-1|many|TRBD1|TRBV14
CASSQYRGGDTEAFF
TGTGCCAGCAGCCAATACAGGGGAGGGGACACTGAAGCTTTCTTT
>TRBJ1-4|few|.|TRBV6-1
CASSKNGRRTDEKLFF
TGTGCCAGCAGCAAGAACGGACGGCGCACCGATGAAAAACTGTTTTTT
>TRBJ2-1|many|.|TRBV7-3
CASSLSGEYNEQFF
TGTGCCAGCAGCTTATCAGGGGAATACAATGAGCAGTTCTTC
>TRBJ1-1|many|TRBD1|TRBV12-3/TRBV12-4
CAIEGQTNTEAFF
TGTGCCATCGAGGGACAGACAAACACTGAAGCTTTCTTT
>TRBJ2-1|.|TRBD2|TRBV29-1
CSVELSSGPESYNEQFF
TGCAGCGTTGAGCTGTCTAGCGGACCTGAGTCCTACAATGAGCAGTTCTTC
>TRBJ2-3|many|TRBD2|TRBV7-9
CASSHGLAEHTDTQYF
TGTGCCAGCAGTCACGGACTAGCGGAGCACACAGATACGCAGTATTTT
>TRBJ2-7|few|.|TRBV4-2
CASSQEREWVDYEQYF
TGTGCCAGCAGCCAAGAAAGAGAATGGGTGGACTACGAGCAGTACTTC
>TRBJ2-4|.|TRBD2|TRBV7-9
CASSSGGPAKNIQYF
TGTGCCAGCAGCTCGGGAGGGCCGGCCAAAAACATTCAGTACTTC
>TRBJ1-3|.|.|TRBV4-2
CASSETAQSGNTIYF
TGTGCCAGCAGCGAAACCGCGCAGAGCGGAAACACCATATATTTT